The 30 T cell receptor beta chains in this list originate from one sample, sequenced in a study of long-term antiretroviral therapy in people with HIV. immunoSEQ v3.0 was run at survey level. Here immunoSEQ multiplex PCR was the method, and the copy in TCRdb shows in-frame clones only, minus some. This repertoire shows approximately 24,000 clones, around 79% found once; its top ten account for 8.5% to 14%. The source was unsorted PBMCs, collected 2.1 years after starting antiretroviral therapy. All receptors come from a man younger than 40 with HIV.

The chain uses TRBV27 and TRBJ2-1; D gene unclear. This CDR3 spans 17 amino acids. In germline, CDR1 is MNHEY, CDR2 SMNVEV (reference sequence). The germline V and J ends were trimmed by 6 bases and 0 bases, with 18 bases remaining between them. The CDR3 reads CASRTNGAAYSYNEQFF. The CDR3 bases are TGTGCCAGCAGAACCAACGGAGCAGCTTACTCCTACAATGAGCAGTTCTTC.

In its sample, this clone was seen once. The rearrangement uses TRBV7-2 and TRBJ2-1, with D unclear. Per germline, CDR1 SGHTA and CDR2 FQGNSA. V was cut by 2 bases and J by 8 bases, with 10 bases left in between. This CDR3 has 13 amino acids. CDR3 sequence (DNA): TGTGCCAGCAGCTTATACCTGGCTTATGAGCAGTTCTTC. Translation gives CASSLYLAYEQFF.

The chain couples TRBV18 to TRBJ2-1, with 11 bases lining up with TRBD2. Trimming at V came to 3 bases and at J to 0 bases, leaving 10 bases not matched to a gene. Germline assignment: CDR1 KGHSH and CDR2 LQKENI. This CDR3 spans 19 amino acids. The chain's CDR3 is CASSPRGASGGSSYNEQFF. Written as DNA, the CDR3 is TGTGCCAGCTCACCGAGAGGGGCTAGCGGGGGGAGCTCCTACAATGAGCAGTTCTTC.

The V call is TRBV5-1, the J call TRBJ2-7; 7 bases match TRBD2. Germline CDR1 and CDR2: SGHRS and YFSETQ. The CDR3 spans 14 residues. The J segment lost 2 bases and the V segment lost 6 bases, leaving 8 bases of the junction unmatched. CDR3 DNA sequence: TGCGCCAGCACCCTGCAAGCGGGACCCTACGAGCAGTACTTC. Its translation: CASTLQAGPYEQYF.

This chain connects TRBV4-3 to TRBJ2-2; 12 bases fit TRBD2. The CDR3 totals 15 residues. J lost 6 bases, V lost 1 base, and 0 bases had no gene match. Per germline, CDR1 LGHNA and CDR2 YSLEER. CDR3 coding DNA: TGCGCCAGCAGCCAAGGACTAGCGGGAGCCGGGGAGCTGTTTTTT. Protein: CASSQGLAGAGELFF.

The chain combines TRBV28 with TRBJ2-5; 9 nucleotides line up with TRBD2. V lost 3 bases, J lost 0 bases, and 11 bases stayed unmatched. The CDR3 sequence is 18 residues long. Germline CDR1 and CDR2: MDHEN and SYDVKM. The CDR3 reads CASSLVASGMGYQETQYF. CDR3 nucleotide sequence: TGTGCCAGCAGTTTGGTGGCTAGCGGGATGGGGTACCAAGAGACCCAGTACTTC.

The chain has TRBV25-1 and TRBJ1-4; tentatively, D is TRBD1 (5 bases). The CDR3 covers 14 residues. Germline-derived CDR1 and CDR2 are MGHDK and SYGVNS. With 6 bases removed from V and 8 bases from J, the gap between germline ends came to 16 bases. The CDR3 nucleotides read TGTGCCAGCAGCCCGACAGAGGACCAGGAAAAACTGTTTTTT. This translates into CASSPTEDQEKLFF.

This chain connects TRBV10-1 to TRBJ1-2; 7 bases map to TRBD1. This CDR3 is built from 17 residues. CDR1 is WNHNN, CDR2 SYGVQD, per germline (reference sequence). J gave up 4 bases and V 4 bases, and 15 bases lay outside the gene matches. The CDR3 DNA follows: TGCGCCAGCAGTGTTCCGCAGGGGGGATCTGTAATCTATGGCTACACCTTC. Protein product: CASSVPQGGSVIYGYTF.

J is TRBJ2-3 and V is TRBV19; 9 bases are shared with TRBD2. This CDR3 is 17 amino acids long. The V segment lost 2 bases and the J segment 2 bases; nucleotides outside the gene matches: 8. Germline V CDR1 and CDR2: LNHDA, SQIVND (reference sequence). Written as DNA, the CDR3 is TGTGCCAGTAGTATATCGGGAGTAGCGGGGGCCACAGATACGCAGTATTTT. Residues: CASSISGVAGATDTQYF.

The chain uses TRBV4-3 and TRBJ2-2, with 7 nucleotides matching TRBD2. With 0 bases clipped from V and 8 bases from J, the junction kept 9 bases outside the gene matches. This CDR3 has 16 residues. Germline V lookup: CDR1 LGHNA, CDR2 YSLEER. The DNA of the CDR3 is TGCGCCAGCAGCCAAGATGGCGGGAGCTGGCGTGGGGAGCTGTTTTTT. Translated: CASSQDGGSWRGELFF.

The CDR3 here is CASSSQGLANTGELFF. The CDR3 coding sequence is TGTGCCAGCAGCTCGCAGGGGCTAGCGAACACCGGGGAGCTGTTTTTT. The genes are TRBV7-9 and TRBJ2-2; D perhaps matches TRBD1 (6 bases). Germline assignment: CDR1 SEHNR and CDR2 FQNEAQ (reference sequence). V lost 4 bases and J lost 0, with 12 bases in between. The CDR3 totals 16 residues.

The genes are TRBV7-6 and TRBJ2-1; D perhaps matches TRBD2 (6 bases). The CDR3 contains 12 residues. The V gene's germline CDR1 is SGHVS and CDR2 FNYEAQ. Between the trimmed V and J ends, which lost 5 bases and 8 bases, there was a span of 10 bases. This CDR3 reads CASSAGWDEQFF. The CDR3 coding sequence is TGTGCCAGCAGCGCGGGGTGGGATGAGCAGTTCTTC.

V gene TRBV13 combines with J gene TRBJ2-2, with a weak D call TRBD1 (5 bases). V lost 5 bases and J 5 bases, leaving 12 bases between the germline ends. The CDR3 runs to 14 residues. Germline V CDR1 and CDR2: PRHDT, FYEKMQ (reference sequence). CDR3 in DNA: TGTGCCAGCAGCGAAACAGGAGAAACCGGGGAGCTGTTTTTT. Translated: CASSETGETGELFF.

This clone was seen once. The gene calls are TRBV7-2 and TRBJ2-2, with 7 bases identical to TRBD2. Germline loops: CDR1 SGHTA, CDR2 FQGNSA. This CDR3 has 14 amino acids. V lost 5 bases, J lost 5 bases, and 5 bases stayed unmatched. CDR3 sequence: CASSDISGTGELFF. CDR3 DNA sequence: TGTGCCAGCAGCGATATTAGCGGGACCGGGGAGCTGTTTTTT.

The rearrangement uses TRBV19 and TRBJ2-7; 13 bases are a match to TRBD2. The V segment lost 7 bases and the J segment 8 bases; nucleotides outside the gene matches: 17. The germline gives CDR1 LNHDA, CDR2 SQIVND (reference sequence). This CDR3 has 17 residues. CDR3 loop: CASTLGLAGDPVRKQYF. The CDR3 DNA reads as TGTGCCAGTACCCTCGGACTAGCGGGAGACCCAGTTAGGAAGCAGTACTTC.

The chain couples TRBV5-1 to TRBJ2-7, with D uncertain. CDR3 length equals 16 residues. The V end lost 0 bases, the J end lost 3 bases, and 16 bases lay between the germline ends. Germline lookup yields CDR1 SGHRS and CDR2 YFSETQ. CDR3 loop: CASSLGYRNQIYEQYF. The DNA for the CDR3 is TGCGCCAGCAGCTTGGGTTACCGAAACCAAATCTACGAGCAGTACTTC.

The CDR3 protein is CASSSLQGRGNIQYF. The CDR3 DNA sequence: TGTGCCAGCAGCTCCCTTCAGGGACGGGGAAACATTCAGTACTTC. This chain joins TRBV5-4 and TRBJ2-4; either TRBD1 or TRBD2 may fit D (5 bases each). Looked up from germline, CDR1 is SGHNT and CDR2 is YYREEE (reference sequence). The V gene lost 3 bases and the J gene lost 6 bases, with 16 bases spanning the gap. This CDR3 has 15 amino acids.

V gene TRBV7-2 combines with J gene TRBJ1-5, with 9 bases matching TRBD1. The V gene end was trimmed by 5 bases and the J gene end by 3 bases; junction bases not matched to a gene: 5. The CDR3 is 15 amino acids. CDR1 SGHTA and CDR2 FQGNSA come from the germline V gene. The CDR3 loop reads CASSITGGPNQPQHF. As DNA, the CDR3 is TGTGCCAGCAGCATAACAGGGGGCCCCAATCAGCCCCAGCATTTT.

The genes are TRBV19 and TRBJ1-2, with a weak D call TRBD1 (5 bases). V was shortened by 3 bases and J by 0 bases, with 11 bases between the two germline ends. Germline V lookup: CDR1 LNHDA, CDR2 SQIVND (reference sequence). The CDR3 loop spans 15 amino acids. In nucleotides, the CDR3 is TGTGCCAGTAGTATGAGGGGAAAGACTAACTATGGCTACACCTTC. This translates into CASSMRGKTNYGYTF.

This clone has a single count. The chain links TRBV5-1 to TRBJ1-2; weak D call: TRBD1 (5 bases). Germline V CDR1 and CDR2: SGHRS, YFSETQ. V lost 1 base and J 2 bases, leaving 12 bases between the germline ends. The CDR3 is made up of 15 amino acids. DNA of the CDR3: TGCGCCAGCAGCTTGACCCAGGGAGGAAACTATGGCTACACCTTC. Translating gives CASSLTQGGNYGYTF.

This clone was detected a few times. The V gene is TRBV28, the J gene TRBJ1-1; no reliable D call. Germline CDR1 MDHEN, CDR2 SYDVKM. V lost 2 bases and J 2 bases, leaving 12 bases between the germline ends. CDR3 length: 15 residues. In DNA, the CDR3 is TGTGCCAGCAGTTTAAGGCAGGACTCCAACACTGAAGCTTTCTTT. Translation gives CASSLRQDSNTEAFF.

About this clone: At one of its ends the junction is not consistent with the germline gene, which may arise from a read error. The chain combines TRBV7-2 with TRBJ1-1; D remains unclear. This CDR3 is built from 14 residues. Germline CDR1 reads SGHTA; CDR2 reads FQGNSA. CDR3 sequence reads: CASSLNLPNTEASF. CDR3 bases: TGTGCCAGCAGCTTAAACCTCCCCAACACTGAAGCTTCCTTT.

The chain couples TRBV7-9 to TRBJ1-1; D perhaps matches TRBD1 (6 bases). Trimming left V 2 bases short and J 4 bases short, with 11 bases between. Germline V gives CDR1 SEHNR, CDR2 FQNEAQ (reference sequence). The CDR3 length is 14 residues. CDR3 coding DNA: TGTGCCAGCAGCTTAAAGGGAGGGGGCACTGAAGCTTTCTTT. It encodes CASSLKGGGTEAFF.

In its sample, this clone was seen once. The rearrangement links TRBV7-2 to TRBJ2-5, with TRBD1 matching 7 bases. The V gene's germline CDR1 is SGHTA and CDR2 FQGNSA. The ends lost 2 bases at V and 7 bases at J; junction bases unmatched: 10. The CDR3 spans 15 residues. CDR3 in DNA: TGTGCCAGCAGCTTAAAGGCCCAACAGGGGACGACCCAGTACTTC. Amino acid sequence: CASSLKAQQGTTQYF. Filled out from reference TRBV7-2 and TRBJ2-5, the complete variable domain reads GAGVSQSPSNKVTEKGKDVELRCDPISGHTALYWYRQSLGQGLEFLIYFQGNSAPDKSGLPSDRFSAERTGGSVSTLTIQRTQQEDSAVYLCASSLKAQQGTTQYFGPGTRLLVL.

The genes are TRBV11-3 and TRBJ2-1, with 9 bases aligning to TRBD1. J gave up 4 bases and V 3 bases, and 10 bases lay outside the gene matches. From germline, CDR1 is SGHNT and CDR2 YENEEA. This CDR3 is built from 17 residues. CDR3 sequence reads: CASSLGGGQGEYNEQFF. In DNA form, the CDR3 reads TGTGCCAGCAGCTTGGGAGGGGGACAGGGAGAATACAATGAGCAGTTCTTC.

This chain joins TRBV9 and TRBJ2-4; tentative D call: TRBD1 (5 bases). The germline V gene encodes CDR1 SGDLS and CDR2 YYNGEE. The CDR3 totals 14 residues. The V end was cut by 0 bases, the J end by 5 bases, with 9 bases between. The chain's CDR3 is CASSVADRENIQYF. The CDR3 nucleotides are TGTGCCAGCAGCGTAGCAGACAGAGAAAACATTCAGTACTTC.

The chain joins TRBV7-8 to TRBJ1-1; the D is unclear. CDR1 and CDR2 (germline): SGHVS, FQNEAQ. The CDR3 is 13 amino acids. The germline V and J ends were trimmed by 4 bases and 0 bases, with 6 bases remaining between them. The DNA of the CDR3 is TGTGCCAGCAGCTCTACACTGAACACTGAAGCTTTCTTT. Translating it yields CASSSTLNTEAFF.

The chain is built from TRBV7-2 and TRBJ1-6; D is uncertain. V shed 5 bases and J shed 7 bases, with 9 bases lying between them. The CDR3 length is 13 residues. CDR1 is SGHTA, CDR2 FQGNSA, per germline. The CDR3 spells CASSLGFNSPLHF. CDR3 in DNA: TGTGCCAGCAGCCTGGGTTTCAATTCACCCCTCCACTTT.

The gene calls are TRBV13 and TRBJ2-7; TRBD2 agrees at 7 bases. V was clipped by 0 bases and J by 0 bases; unmatched bases: 2. The CDR3 loop spans 15 amino acids. CDR1 and CDR2 from the germline V gene are PRHDT and FYEKMQ (reference sequence). In nucleotides, the CDR3 is TGTGCCAGCAGCTTAGGCCGCGGGAGCTCCTACGAGCAGTACTTC. The encoded protein is CASSLGRGSSYEQYF.

The chain carries TRBV30 and TRBJ2-1, with no clear D. The CDR3 consists of 12 residues. Germline lookup yields CDR1 GTSNPN and CDR2 SVGIG (reference sequence). The ends were cut back, 4 bases at V and 10 bases at J, with 14 bases in the middle. The CDR3 sequence: CAWKGASAEQFF. In nucleotides, the CDR3 is TGTGCCTGGAAAGGTGCGAGCGCCGAGCAGTTCTTC.